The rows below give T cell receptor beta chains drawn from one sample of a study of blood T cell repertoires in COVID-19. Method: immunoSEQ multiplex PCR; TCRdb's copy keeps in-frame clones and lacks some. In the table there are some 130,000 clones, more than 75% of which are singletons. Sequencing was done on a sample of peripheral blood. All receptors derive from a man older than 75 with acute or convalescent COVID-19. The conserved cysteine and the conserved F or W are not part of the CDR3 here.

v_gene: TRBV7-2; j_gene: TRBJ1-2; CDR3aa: ASSADRGANYGYT
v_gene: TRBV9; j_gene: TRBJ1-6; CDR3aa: ASSSRTGTYNSPLH
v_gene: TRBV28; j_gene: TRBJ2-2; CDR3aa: ASTSLGASGHTGELF
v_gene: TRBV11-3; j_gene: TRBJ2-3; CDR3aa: ASSPGTGADTQY
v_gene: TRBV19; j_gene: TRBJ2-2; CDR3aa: ASSIAPGQGGSGELF
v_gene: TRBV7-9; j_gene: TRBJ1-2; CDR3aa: ASSETGYGYT
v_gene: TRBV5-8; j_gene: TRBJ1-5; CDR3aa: ASSPGKGPNQPQH
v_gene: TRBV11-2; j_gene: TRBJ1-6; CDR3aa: ASSLVAGNNSPLH
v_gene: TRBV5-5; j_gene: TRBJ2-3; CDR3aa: ASSLGASGFTDTQY
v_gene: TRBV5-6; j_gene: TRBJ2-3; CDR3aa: ASSFGGTDTQY
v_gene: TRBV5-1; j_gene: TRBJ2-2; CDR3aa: ASSLAAAVLNTGELF
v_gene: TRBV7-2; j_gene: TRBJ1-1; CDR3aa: ASSWGQGFTEAF
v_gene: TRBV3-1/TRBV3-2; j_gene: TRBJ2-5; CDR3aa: ASSQVHGGGPQETQY
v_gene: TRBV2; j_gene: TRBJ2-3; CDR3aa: ASTGGISTDTQY
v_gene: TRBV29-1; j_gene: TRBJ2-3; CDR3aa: SVVVAGGRTDTQY
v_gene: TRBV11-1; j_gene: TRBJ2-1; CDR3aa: ASSPHGGEQF
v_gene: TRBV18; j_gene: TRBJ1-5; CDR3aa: ASSKRDQPQH
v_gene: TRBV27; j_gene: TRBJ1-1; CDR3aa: ASSLLDRYTEAF
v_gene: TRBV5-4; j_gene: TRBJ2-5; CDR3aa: ASSSMTGAGETQY
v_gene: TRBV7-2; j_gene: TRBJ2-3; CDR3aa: ASSFGGVGTDTQY
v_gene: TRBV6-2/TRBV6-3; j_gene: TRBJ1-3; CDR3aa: ASSPLTGSSGNTIY
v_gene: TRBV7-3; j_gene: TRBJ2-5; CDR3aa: ASSLTGLAGGQETQY
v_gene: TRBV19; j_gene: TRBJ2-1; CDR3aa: ATLGAGLAGGPSYNEQF
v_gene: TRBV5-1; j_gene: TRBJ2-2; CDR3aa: ASSLATNTGELF
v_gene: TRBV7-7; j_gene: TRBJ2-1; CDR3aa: ASSADRKTYNEQF
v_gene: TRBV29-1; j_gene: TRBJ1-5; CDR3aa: SVVAGVNQPQH
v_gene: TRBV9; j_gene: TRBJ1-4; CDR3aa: ASSVWGQPNEKLF
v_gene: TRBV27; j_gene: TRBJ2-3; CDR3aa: ASSSRQGWFADTQY
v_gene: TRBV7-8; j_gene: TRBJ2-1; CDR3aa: ASSPWDRVFNEQF
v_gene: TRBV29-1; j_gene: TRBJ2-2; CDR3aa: SVVDRGPGELF
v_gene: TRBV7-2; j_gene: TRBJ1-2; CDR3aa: ASSLASAGYGYT